The clone carrying this TCR beta chain occurred a few times. Its antigen is not identified. All gene names here are mouse names. Coverage ceases 1 residue before the CDR3 finishes, and the germline J gene fills in the end. This specimen comes from a study of tissue T cells after allogeneic stem cell transplantation. Sequencing of TCRbeta CDR3 at survey depth gave sequences and template counts. Profiling relied on immunoSEQ multiplex PCR, and the TCRdb table lists in-frame clones only, not all of them. This table holds approximately 50,000 clones, around 66% found once. Study observations and caveats: Motif-based clustering found tissue-specific repertoire signatures shared across patients, though few clones were shared.

The CDR3 totals 14 residues. V gave up 1 base and J gave up 4 bases; unmatched junction bases: 2. Germline V CDR1 and CDR2: KGHPV, FQNQEV (reference sequence). This chain joins TRBV26 and TRBJ2-7; 9 bases line up with TRBD1. Specimen: sorted cells pooled from one or two spleens. The receptor comes from a pool of C57BL/6 mice in good health. CDR3 bases read: TGTGCCAGCAGTCTGTACGGACAGGGGTATGAACAGTAC. Its translation: CASSLYGQGYEQY. Given in full, the CDR3 is CASSLYGQGYEQYF.